This T cell receptor beta chain is drawn from a study of blood T cell repertoires in COVID-19. On the study more broadly: Samples of COVID-19 (acute and convalescent) were obtained from the United States, Italy and Spain. The cDNA or gDNA used as material had been derived from T cells, B-cell-depleted T cells, or PBMCs.

The CDR3 spans 15 residues. Germline-derived CDR1 and CDR2 are SGHRS and YFSETQ. V was pared by 2 bases and J by 4 bases, with 3 bases of the junction left unmatched. In the authors' methods: Scientists estimated how many nucleated cells there were by amplifying reference gene primers. Sequencing was performed with immunoSEQ multiplex PCR; in TCRdb, only in-frame clones are kept and a portion is missing. That table gives V, J and clone size, and the DNA gave D and trimming. The profile covers more than 50,000 clones, with around 85% appearing a single time and around 19% taken by the ten largest. This clonotype originated in a human donor in a cohort sampled during active COVID-19. The chain uses TRBV5-1 and TRBJ2-2, with TRBD1 matching over 9 bases. The sample comprised peripheral blood. CDR3 nucleotide sequence: TGCGCCAGCAGCTTCGCGGGACAGGGCACCGGGGAGCTGTTTTTT. It yields the protein CASSFAGQGTGELFF.